These 15 T cell receptor beta chains came from one sample sequenced in a study of immune cell composition in non-small cell lung cancer. Assay: immunoSEQ multiplex PCR; the TCRdb copy retains only in-frame clones and omits some. The profile shows nearly 2,500 clones, approximately 85% of them singletons. Material: lung tumor tissue. The receptors stem from a human donor with non-small cell lung cancer.

The chain combines TRBV7-9 with TRBJ2-2, with 8 nucleotides matching TRBD2. J gave up 1 base and V 3 bases, and 4 bases lay outside the gene matches. This CDR3 is built from 16 residues. Germline V gene sequence: CDR1 SEHNR, CDR2 FQNEAQ (reference sequence). CDR3 in amino acids: CASSFGLAMNTGELFF. The CDR3 DNA is TGTGCCAGCAGCTTCGGACTAGCAATGAACACCGGGGAGCTGTTTTTT.

This chain links TRBV9 with TRBJ1-1, with unresolved D. Germline CDR1 is SGDLS and CDR2 is YYNGEE. This CDR3 spans 16 amino acids. V lost 3 bases, J lost 1 base, and 16 bases lay in between. The CDR3, as DNA: TGTGCCAGCAGCGCCCAGAACACCCATTCGAACACTGAAGCTTTCTTT. It encodes CASSAQNTHSNTEAFF.

Notes on this clone: This specimen includes other DNA sequences encoding the same CDR3. In DNA, the CDR3 is TGTGCCAGCAGTTGGACTAGCGGACGAAGCACAGATACGCAGTATTTT. As protein: CASSWTSGRSTDTQYF. This rearrangement joins TRBV7-3 to TRBJ2-3, with TRBD2 identical over 10 bases. The germline V gene has CDR1 SGHTA and CDR2 FQGTGA. Losses at the gene ends were 6 bases for V and 0 bases for J; bases not matched to a gene: 6. This CDR3 is 16 amino acids long. Drawing the rest from reference TRBV7-3 and TRBJ2-3, the complete variable domain is GAGVSQTPSNKVTEKGKYVELRCDPISGHTALYWYRQSLGQGPEFLIYFQGTGAADDSGLPNDRFFAVRPEGSVSTLKIQRTERGDSAVYLCASSWTSGRSTDTQYFGPGTRLTVL.

The chain recombines TRBV28 with TRBJ2-5; a weak D match, TRBD2 (6 bases). Trimming pared 5 bases from V and 7 bases from J, leaving 14 bases between. This CDR3 region has 13 residues. Germline V gene lookup returns CDR1 MDHEN and CDR2 SYDVKM. Here the CDR3 DNA reads TGTGCCAGCAGTCACGGGACTCCCGGGACCCAGTACTTC. Translating it yields CASSHGTPGTQYF. Using reference TRBV28 and TRBJ2-5 for the parts outside the CDR3, the full variable domain is DVKVTQSSRYLVKRTGEKVFLECVQDMDHENMFWYRQDPGLGLRLIYFSYDVKMKEKGDIPEGYSVSREKKERFSLILESASTNQTSMYLCASSHGTPGTQYFGPGTRLLVL.

The chain carries TRBV27 and TRBJ1-1; D uncertain. The V gene lost 6 bases and the J gene lost 1 base, with 3 bases spanning the gap. Germline V gene data show CDR1 as MNHEY and CDR2 as SMNVEV (reference sequence). This CDR3 spans 11 amino acids. The CDR3 protein is CASSSNTEAFF. The CDR3 DNA reads TGTGCCAGCAGCTCGAACACTGAAGCTTTCTTT.

The V call is TRBV9, the J call TRBJ1-1, with a tentative D call TRBD1 (5 bases). Looked up from germline, CDR1 is SGDLS and CDR2 is YYNGEE. CDR3 length: 14 residues. Trimming took 4 bases from V and 1 from J, leaving 11 bases between them. The CDR3 reads CASSPRQGNTEAFF. The CDR3 DNA is TGTGCCAGCAGCCCCCGGCAGGGGAACACTGAAGCTTTCTTT.

This clone was counted only a few times. This chain links TRBV7-9 with TRBJ2-1; TRBD1 agrees at 10 bases. The CDR3 has 14 residues. Germline V lookup: CDR1 SEHNR, CDR2 FQNEAQ (reference sequence). V was clipped by 6 bases and J by 5 bases; unmatched bases: 4. The DNA of the CDR3 is TGTGCCAGCAGGCGTGGGACAGGGGACAATGAGCAGTTCTTC. It specifies CASRRGTGDNEQFF.

The chain has TRBV9 and TRBJ2-1; weak D call: TRBD2 (6 bases). The ends were cut back, 0 bases at V and 5 bases at J, with 12 bases in the middle. This CDR3 has 15 amino acids. Germline assignment: CDR1 SGDLS and CDR2 YYNGEE. CDR3 loop: CASSVAGDRHNEQFF. In nucleotides, the CDR3 is TGTGCCAGCAGCGTAGCGGGGGATCGCCACAATGAGCAGTTCTTC.

The rearrangement joins TRBV19 to TRBJ2-6; TRBD1 matches at 9 bases. Germline V CDR1 and CDR2: LNHDA, SQIVND (reference sequence). The V gene end was trimmed by 3 bases and the J gene end by 2 bases; junction bases not matched to a gene: 8. The CDR3 runs 18 residues. CDR3 loop: CASSMNTGGPAGANVLTF. As DNA, the CDR3 is TGTGCCAGTAGTATGAACACAGGGGGCCCAGCTGGGGCCAACGTCCTGACTTTC.

This chain joins TRBV7-2 and TRBJ1-1, with TRBD1 identical over 7 bases. The CDR3 is 15 residues long. J gave up 0 bases and V 5 bases, and 6 bases lay outside the gene matches. Looked up from germline, CDR1 is SGHTA and CDR2 is FQGNSA. The DNA for the CDR3 is TGTGCCAGCAGCACGGGACAGACATTGAACACTGAAGCTTTCTTT. It specifies CASSTGQTLNTEAFF.

This sequence joins TRBV7-2 and TRBJ1-1, with TRBD1 identical over 7 bases. After removal of 5 bases from V and 4 bases from J, the junction contained 10 bases not matched to a gene. This CDR3 has 15 amino acids. Per the germline V gene, CDR1 is SGHTA and CDR2 is FQGNSA. CDR3 nucleotides: TGTGCCAGCAGCCTCCGACAGGGAAGAATCACTGAAGCTTTCTTT. It yields the protein CASSLRQGRITEAFF.

The rearrangement joins TRBV11-3 to TRBJ2-1, with 8 bases matching TRBD2. V lost 0 bases to trimming and J lost 9 bases; unmatched junction nucleotides: 13. Germline V gene lookup returns CDR1 SGHNT and CDR2 YENEEA. CDR3 length: 17 amino acids. CDR3 DNA: TGTGCCAGCAGCTTAGATAGGAAGGGACTAGTAGTTGTTGAGCAGTTCTTC. As protein: CASSLDRKGLVVVEQFF.

V and J are TRBV13 and TRBJ1-1, with a tentative D call TRBD1 (5 bases). Trimming left V 4 bases short and J 6 bases short, with 12 bases between. The CDR3 is 13 residues long. Germline loops: CDR1 PRHDT, CDR2 FYEKMQ (reference sequence). CDR3 nucleotide sequence: TGTGCCAGCAGCTACCGGACACAATCTGAAGCTTTCTTT. Its translation: CASSYRTQSEAFF.

The chain recombines TRBV18 with TRBJ2-1, with 8 bases that match TRBD2. Germline CDR1 KGHSH, CDR2 LQKENI. Unmatched junction bases numbered 10, after V lost 0 bases and J lost 9 bases. This CDR3 is built from 16 residues. For the CDR3, the DNA is TGTGCCAGCTCACCACCCTCCGGGGGGGCCGCGGGTGAGCAGTTCTTC. Its protein is CASSPPSGGAAGEQFF.

This chain links TRBV2 with TRBJ2-1; TRBD1 agrees at 7 bases. The CDR3 runs to 17 residues. V shed 7 bases, J shed 1 base, and the junction held 13 bases outside the gene matches. From germline, CDR1 is SNHLY and CDR2 FYNNEI. The CDR3 region is CASTRQGRGSSYNEQFF. In DNA form, the CDR3 reads TGTGCCAGCACCCGACAGGGCCGAGGAAGTTCCTACAATGAGCAGTTCTTC.